These 2 T cell receptor beta chains came from one sample sequenced in a study of OX40 agonist ivuxolimab in advanced cancers. Generated by immunoSEQ multiplex PCR, the TCRdb table keeps only in-frame clones and is missing some. Counted here are fewer than 85,000 clones, about 86% occurring once; the ten biggest clones make up just under 1%. The sequenced sample was CD4+ or CD8+ T cells sorted from blood, obtained in a trial of the OX40 agonist ivuxolimab. Receptors originate from an adult with an advanced solid tumor such as melanoma, head and neck, liver or kidney cancer.

In its sample, this clone was seen once. J is TRBJ2-3 and V is TRBV4-1, with 12 bases fitting TRBD2. J lost 5 bases, V lost 2 bases, and 11 bases had no gene match. The CDR3 is 18 amino acids. Germline CDR1 is MGHRA and CDR2 is YSYEKL. DNA for the CDR3: TGCGCCAGCAGCCAATCTTATCCTAGCGGGAGGGCTGGAGATACGCAGTATTTT. Translated: CASSQSYPSGRAGDTQYF.

This clone was counted once. The chain combines TRBV2 with TRBJ2-7; 8 bases are shared with TRBD1. This CDR3 contains 18 residues. The germline V gene encodes CDR1 SNHLY and CDR2 FYNNEI. After removal of 6 bases from V and 3 bases from J, the junction contained 19 bases not matched to a gene. In nucleotides, the CDR3 is TGTGCCAGCAGCAAAGGGCCTAGGACAGGGACAGGTAACTACGAGCAGTACTTC. Translated: CASSKGPRTGTGNYEQYF.